Each of the 20 T cell receptor beta chains below was sequenced from the same sample in a study of cytomegalovirus exposure and HLA in healthy donors. PCR employed 60 Vbeta and 13 Jbeta primers. Sequencing was performed with immunoSEQ multiplex PCR; in TCRdb, only in-frame clones are kept and a portion is missing. This sample carries some 150,000 clones, 80% to 90% of them seen once, and the ten largest clones take about 4.1%. Specimen: PBMCs. Receptors were obtained from a woman aged 40 to 49 in good health and CMV-seropositive.

The V and J genes are TRBV10-3 and TRBJ2-5; 14 nucleotides match TRBD2. The V gene end was trimmed by 2 bases and the J gene end by 3 bases; junction bases not matched to a gene: 5. CDR1 and CDR2 from the germline V gene are ENHRY and SYGVKD. CDR3 size: 17 residues. The CDR3 protein is CAISEPEGLAGEETQYF. The CDR3 coding sequence is TGTGCCATCAGTGAGCCAGAGGGACTAGCGGGGGAAGAGACCCAGTACTTC.

The chain carries TRBV5-6 and TRBJ2-7; TRBD2 matches at 8 bases. The CDR3 totals 16 residues. The germline CDR1 and CDR2 sequences are SGHDT and YYEEEE. V trimming: 2 bases; J trimming: 3 bases; junction bases outside the gene matches: 10. The CDR3 region is CASSFLRGGGYYEQYF. The CDR3 nucleotides are TGTGCCAGCAGCTTCCTAAGGGGCGGGGGGTACTACGAGCAGTACTTC.

This chain links TRBV5-1 with TRBJ2-1, with 14 bases that match TRBD2. With V trimmed by 0 bases and J by 1 base, 3 bases remained unmatched. CDR3 length: 18 residues. Germline loops: CDR1 SGHRS, CDR2 YFSETQ. The CDR3 sequence is CASSLGTSGRTSYNEQFF. The CDR3 coding sequence is TGCGCCAGCAGCTTGGGGACTAGCGGGAGGACGTCCTACAATGAGCAGTTCTTC.

V and J are TRBV15 and TRBJ2-7; 10 nucleotides match TRBD2. The CDR3 runs to 14 residues. Germline V lookup: CDR1 LNHNV, CDR2 YYDKDF (reference sequence). The junction had 5 bases not matched to a gene; V was cut back by 5 bases and J by 4 bases. The CDR3 reads CATSASGRAYEQYF. CDR3 bases: TGTGCCACCAGCGCCAGCGGGAGGGCTTACGAGCAGTACTTC.

The CDR3 sequence is CAFHGTGFYEQYF. The DNA of the CDR3 is TGTGCCTTTCATGGGACAGGCTTTTACGAGCAGTACTTC. The chain links TRBV30 to TRBJ2-7; 8 bases fit TRBD1. Germline trimming cut 7 bases from V and 4 bases from J; bases unmatched to any gene: 9. Germline V gives CDR1 GTSNPN, CDR2 SVGIG (reference sequence). The CDR3 length is 13 residues.

In its sample, this clone was seen a few times. CDR3: CASSLGGVAETQYF. As DNA, the CDR3 is TGTGCCAGCAGCTTGGGCGGGGTAGCAGAGACCCAGTACTTC. The rearrangement links TRBV7-2 to TRBJ2-5; TRBD2 is a possible D gene (6 bases). This CDR3 spans 14 amino acids. Trimming cost V 3 bases and J 4 bases, with 12 bases left between them. The germline V gene encodes CDR1 SGHTA and CDR2 FQGNSA.

This rearrangement joins TRBV28 to TRBJ2-1, with a possible D match to TRBD2 (6 bases). The CDR3 sequence is 15 residues long. Germline V gene sequence: CDR1 MDHEN, CDR2 SYDVKM. V gave up 4 bases and J gave up 1 base, with 11 bases separating them. DNA for the CDR3: TGTGCCAGCAGTTACCGGGAGTGGTCCTACAATGAGCAGTTCTTC. It specifies CASSYREWSYNEQFF.

The CDR3 protein is CASSLGTSGRNEQFF. As DNA, the CDR3 is TGTGCCAGCAGTCTAGGGACTAGCGGGAGAAATGAGCAGTTCTTC. The V call is TRBV27, the J call TRBJ2-1, with TRBD2 matching 14 bases. CDR3 length equals 15 residues. V lost 5 bases, J lost 7 bases, and 4 bases stayed unmatched. Germline CDR1 MNHEY, CDR2 SMNVEV (reference sequence).

V usage is TRBV19 and J usage is TRBJ1-5; 8 nucleotides agree with TRBD1. The V and J ends lost 8 bases and 2 bases, in that order; junction bases with no gene match: 11. CDR1 and CDR2 from the germline V gene are LNHDA and SQIVND (reference sequence). CDR3 length equals 16 residues. For the CDR3, the DNA is TGTGCCAGTCGCCATAGTTTGACAGGGGGCAATCAGCCCCAGCATTTT. Protein: CASRHSLTGGNQPQHF.

The V gene is TRBV7-6, the J gene TRBJ2-5; TRBD2 agrees at 10 bases. This CDR3 is 17 amino acids long. Germline trimming cut 2 bases from V and 4 bases from J; bases unmatched to any gene: 10. The germline CDR1 and CDR2 sequences are SGHVS and FNYEAQ. Written as DNA, the CDR3 is TGTGCCAGCAGCTTACTTTCAGCGGGGGGGCCGAGAGAGACCCAGTACTTC. Its translation: CASSLLSAGGPRETQYF. Variable domain in full (rest from reference TRBV7-6 and TRBJ2-5): GAGVSQSPRYKVTKRGQDVALRCDPISGHVSLYWYRQALGQGPEFLTYFNYEAQQDKSGLPNDRFSAERPEGSISTLTIQRTEQRDSAMYRCASSLLSAGGPRETQYFGPGTRLLVL.

This clone was found once. This sequence joins TRBV18 and TRBJ1-5; D remains ambiguous. The germline V gene encodes CDR1 KGHSH and CDR2 LQKENI. CDR3 length: 16 amino acids. With 5 bases removed from V and 0 bases from J, the gap between germline ends came to 14 bases. The CDR3 DNA reads as TGTGCCAGCTCAACGTCGACACCTAATAGCAATCAGCCCCAGCATTTT. Translating gives CASSTSTPNSNQPQHF.

The rearrangement joins TRBV19 to TRBJ2-7; the match to TRBD2 covers 14 bases. Per the germline V gene, CDR1 is LNHDA and CDR2 is SQIVND (reference sequence). The CDR3 has 16 residues. The V segment lost 5 bases and the J segment 5 bases; nucleotides outside the gene matches: 8. CDR3 bases: TGTGCCAGTAGTCTCCTCCCGGGACTAGCGGGGGACGAGCAGTACTTC. It codes for CASSLLPGLAGDEQYF.

The V and J genes are TRBV5-5 and TRBJ1-4; D remains unclear. Germline V CDR1 and CDR2: SGHKS, YYEKEE (reference sequence). Trimming took off 6 bases at V and 8 bases at J, with 14 bases between the two ends. The CDR3 is made up of 13 amino acids. The chain's CDR3 is CASNLMGDEKLFF. In DNA form, the CDR3 reads TGTGCCAGCAACCTAATGGGAGACGAAAAACTGTTTTTT. Full variable domain (rest looked up from reference TRBV5-5 and TRBJ1-4): DAGVTQSPTHLIKTRGQQVTLRCSPISGHKSVSWYQQVLGQGPQFIFQYYEKEERGRGNFPDRFSARQFPNYSSELNVNALLLGDSALYLCASNLMGDEKLFFGSGTQLSVL.

The J gene is TRBJ2-7, the V gene TRBV11-1; 7 bases line up with TRBD2. CDR1 and CDR2 from the germline V gene are SGHAT and FQDESV (reference sequence). The CDR3 totals 15 residues. Trimming removed 4 bases from V and 6 bases from J; junction bases left unmatched: 12. As DNA, the CDR3 is TGTGCCAGCAGCTCCCCCAGTAGCGGGCGCTTCGAGCAGTACTTC. Its protein product is CASSSPSSGRFEQYF.

This sequence joins TRBV28 and TRBJ1-5; D gene ambiguous. Germline lookup yields CDR1 MDHEN and CDR2 SYDVKM. The CDR3 extends over 14 amino acids. The V and J ends lost 3 bases and 2 bases respectively, with 8 bases between them. This CDR3 reads CASSLFQGNQPQHF. The CDR3 DNA reads TGTGCCAGCAGTTTGTTCCAGGGCAATCAGCCCCAGCATTTT.

The J gene is TRBJ2-5, the V gene TRBV7-8, with D tentatively TRBD1 (6 bases). Trimming took off 6 bases at V and 4 bases at J, with 15 bases between the two ends. This CDR3 has 14 amino acids. The V gene's germline CDR1 is SGHVS and CDR2 FQNEAQ. The CDR3 DNA sequence: TGTGCCAGCAGTCCTCCAGGGGCCCGAGAGACCCAGTACTTC. Translated: CASSPPGARETQYF. Looking up the rest from reference TRBV7-8 and TRBJ2-5 gives the full variable domain: GAGVSQSPRYKVAKRGQDVALRCDPISGHVSLFWYQQALGQGPEFLTYFQNEAQLDKSGLPSDRFFAERPEGSVSTLKIQRTQQEDSAVYLCASSPPGARETQYFGPGTRLLVL.

This clone came up a few times. The chain has TRBV5-1 and TRBJ2-7; no clear D gene. Germline lookup yields CDR1 SGHRS and CDR2 YFSETQ. The CDR3 has 13 residues. Trimming removed 4 bases at V and 9 bases at J, with 17 bases between. The CDR3 sequence: CASSPPILSAQYF. The DNA for the CDR3 is TGCGCCAGCAGCCCGCCGATCCTATCCGCGCAGTACTTC.

Here the CDR3 DNA reads TGTGCCAGCTCCCCCGACAGGTTACGCTCCTACAATGAGCAGTTCTTC. This gives the protein CASSPDRLRSYNEQFF. The V call is TRBV18, the J call TRBJ2-1; perhaps TRBD1 as D (6 bases). Trimming shortened V by 6 bases and J by 0 bases, and 15 bases separated the two germline ends. The germline CDR1 and CDR2 sequences are KGHSH and LQKENI. This CDR3 contains 16 residues.

The gene calls are TRBV7-9 and TRBJ2-2; TRBD2 matches 13 bases. The CDR3 length is 17 residues. Looked up from germline, CDR1 is SEHNR and CDR2 is FQNEAQ (reference sequence). V was pared by 5 bases and J by 7 bases, with 10 bases of the junction left unmatched. CDR3 loop: CASSPSLAGGTIGELFF. The CDR3 nucleotides are TGTGCCAGCAGCCCCTCACTAGCGGGAGGGACGATCGGGGAGCTGTTTTTT.

This chain joins TRBV7-3 and TRBJ2-3; D is perhaps TRBD2 (6 bases). V was cut by 5 bases and J by 2 bases, with 14 bases left in between. Germline V gene sequence: CDR1 SGHTA, CDR2 FQGTGA. The CDR3 runs 15 residues. In nucleotides, the CDR3 is TGTGCCAGCAGCAATAGCGGATCCTTCACAGATACGCAGTATTTT. It codes for CASSNSGSFTDTQYF.